This T cell receptor (beta chain) is drawn from a study of cytomegalovirus exposure and HLA in healthy donors. About this clone itself: Its specificity is unknown.

Overall study findings and caveats: Analysis was carried out at a later point, and it linked a missense DCLRE1C variant to TCR beta V- and J-gene trimming. Across donors, sequencing depth was assumed by presence/absence analyses to be roughly uniform. The study carried out a later analysis of TCR beta sequences. It associated around 17,000 of them with specific HLA alleles at a false discovery rate of 0.05.

V lost 1 base, J lost 3 bases, and 1 base stayed unmatched. The CDR3 has 16 amino acids. CDR1 is MNHEY, CDR2 SMNVEV, per germline (reference sequence). A multiplex PCR was run with 60 Vbeta primers and 13 Jbeta primers. Repertoires were generated with immunoSEQ multiplex PCR, while TCRdb's copy carries only in-frame clones and drops some. The sample holds fewer than 100,000 clones; around 80% are singletons and the top ten take around 2.6%. This sequence was found in a male donor in good health and CMV-seropositive. The sample taken for sequencing was PBMCs. The V call is TRBV27, the J call TRBJ2-5; 14 bases line up with TRBD2. This CDR3 reads CASSLLGLAGEETQYF. CDR3 in DNA: TGTGCCAGCAGTTTATTGGGACTAGCGGGAGAAGAGACCCAGTACTTC.